Following are 21 T cell receptor beta chains from one sample sequenced in a study of blood T cell repertoires in COVID-19. Profiling relied on immunoSEQ multiplex PCR, and the TCRdb table lists in-frame clones only, not all of them. The sample includes about 240,000 clones, 83% of them seen just once. The sequenced sample consisted of peripheral blood. Source of these receptors: a human donor in a cohort sampled during active COVID-19.

The chain carries TRBV15 and TRBJ2-3; TRBD2 might be the D (6 bases). V shed 0 bases and J shed 6 bases, with 13 bases lying between them. Germline V gives CDR1 LNHNV, CDR2 YYDKDF (reference sequence). This CDR3 spans 15 amino acids. CDR3 residues: CATSRDPLAGDTQYF. The CDR3 DNA reads TGTGCCACCAGCAGAGATCCACTAGCAGGGGATACGCAGTATTTT.

The chain has TRBV6-5 and TRBJ2-3; 7 bases are shared with TRBD1. The CDR3 length is 14 residues. Germline CDR1 MNHEY, CDR2 SVGAGI. The V segment lost 5 bases and the J segment 5 bases; nucleotides outside the gene matches: 7. CDR3 in amino acids: CASSLRQGVDTQYF. DNA of the CDR3: TGTGCCAGCAGTCTCCGACAGGGCGTAGATACGCAGTATTTT.

The chain joins TRBV19 to TRBJ2-7, with 12 positions matching TRBD1. The J segment lost 3 bases and the V segment lost 4 bases, leaving 4 bases of the junction unmatched. Germline assignment: CDR1 LNHDA and CDR2 SQIVND (reference sequence). The CDR3 has 15 amino acids. The CDR3 here is CASSKGQGAGYEQYF. For the CDR3, the DNA is TGTGCCAGTAGTAAGGGACAGGGGGCGGGCTACGAGCAGTACTTC.

This chain uses TRBV6-5 with TRBJ2-5; D is possibly TRBD1 (5 bases). V lost 6 bases and J 1 base, leaving 12 bases between the germline ends. The CDR3 sequence is 14 residues long. In germline, CDR1 is MNHEY, CDR2 SVGAGI. The CDR3 spells CASRPGHIQETQYF. DNA for the CDR3: TGTGCCAGCAGACCCGGACACATCCAAGAGACCCAGTACTTC.

The chain employs TRBV27 and TRBJ2-7; 9 positions agree with TRBD2. Germline V gene data show CDR1 as MNHEY and CDR2 as SMNVEV (reference sequence). CDR3 length: 12 residues. V lost 6 bases and J lost 6; bases outside the gene matches: 3. DNA for the CDR3: TGTGCCAGCAGCTCGACTAGCGGCGAGCAGTACTTC. This translates into CASSSTSGEQYF.

In its sample, this clone was seen a few times. The chain uses TRBV29-1 and TRBJ1-5, with D possibly being TRBD1 (6 bases). Germline assignment: CDR1 SQVTM and CDR2 ANQGSEA. V gave up 6 bases and J gave up 2 bases, with 8 bases separating them. The CDR3 extends over 12 amino acids. The CDR3 region has the DNA TGCAGCGTCCGACAGGGCAATCAGCCCCAGCATTTT. Its protein product is CSVRQGNQPQHF.

V gene TRBV6-5 combines with J gene TRBJ1-2; 8 positions match TRBD1. The CDR3 contains 15 residues. The germline gives CDR1 MNHEY, CDR2 SVGAGI. Trimming at V came to 0 bases and at J to 7 bases, leaving 7 bases not matched to a gene. The CDR3 DNA is TGTGCCAGCAGTTACTCGGGCGGACAGGGAATTGGCTACACCTTC. Translating it yields CASSYSGGQGIGYTF.

The chain combines TRBV18 with TRBJ1-3; no reliable D call. The germline V gene encodes CDR1 KGHSH and CDR2 LQKENI. The CDR3 is made up of 15 amino acids. V was shortened by 2 bases and J by 2 bases, with 10 bases between the two germline ends. The CDR3 is CASSPNSVAGNTIYF. The CDR3 nucleotides are TGTGCCAGCTCACCAAACTCGGTAGCTGGAAACACCATATATTTT.

The chain employs TRBV19 and TRBJ1-1; 7 bases match TRBD1. This CDR3 has 14 amino acids. V lost 6 bases to trimming and J lost 4 bases; unmatched junction nucleotides: 8. The V gene's germline CDR1 is LNHDA and CDR2 SQIVND (reference sequence). This CDR3 reads CASSRRDSGTEAFF. As DNA, the CDR3 is TGTGCCAGTAGCCGCCGGGACAGTGGCACTGAAGCTTTCTTT.

Only one count was recorded for this clone. V usage is TRBV3-1 (or the pseudogene TRBV3-2) and J usage is TRBJ2-5; possible D gene TRBD2, 6 bases. Germline V lookup: CDR1 LGHDT, CDR2 YNNKEL (reference sequence). With 4 bases removed from V and 5 bases from J, the gap between germline ends came to 11 bases. This CDR3 is built from 13 residues. Here the CDR3 reads CASSPLGRETQYF. The CDR3 coding sequence is TGTGCCAGCAGCCCTTTGGGGAGGGAGACCCAGTACTTC.

This clone appeared once. This chain connects TRBV7-4 to TRBJ2-5; 8 bases line up with TRBD1. The germline CDR1 and CDR2 sequences are SGHVT and SQSDAQ. The trim removed 5 bases at V and 5 bases at J, leaving 10 bases unmatched. This CDR3 region has 15 residues. The CDR3 bases are TGTGCCAGCAGCCCCCCGCGACAGGGGCATGAGACCCAGTACTTC. Protein sequence: CASSPPRQGHETQYF.

V and J are TRBV19 and TRBJ2-3, with 15 bases that match TRBD2. CDR3 size: 18 residues. In germline, CDR1 is LNHDA, CDR2 SQIVND (reference sequence). V was pared by 3 bases and J by 2 bases, with 6 bases of the junction left unmatched. The CDR3 region has the DNA TGTGCCAGTAGTATTGGACTAGCGGGAGGGGCCCACACAGATACGCAGTATTTT. It codes for CASSIGLAGGAHTDTQYF.

The rearrangement uses TRBV6-5 and TRBJ1-4; a possible D gene is TRBD1 (5 bases). The CDR3 totals 15 residues. Germline V gene data show CDR1 as MNHEY and CDR2 as SVGAGI. V dropped 2 bases and J dropped 7 bases, with 14 bases sitting between them. The CDR3 nucleotides read TGTGCCAGCAGTTACAGCGGGATCGGGGGTGAAAAACTGTTTTTT. Translating gives CASSYSGIGGEKLFF.

J is TRBJ2-7 and V is TRBV5-1, with 9 bases that match TRBD1. The germline CDR1 and CDR2 sequences are SGHRS and YFSETQ. The CDR3 totals 14 residues. V was clipped by 2 bases and J by 6 bases; unmatched bases: 6. Here the CDR3 DNA reads TGCGCCAGCAGCTTCCGGGACAGGGTCGGCGAGCAGTACTTC. Protein sequence: CASSFRDRVGEQYF.

This clone has a handful of counts. The chain uses TRBV3-1 (or the pseudogene TRBV3-2) and TRBJ1-5; a possible D gene is TRBD1 (6 bases). Per germline, CDR1 LGHDT and CDR2 YNNKEL (reference sequence). V was clipped by 4 bases and J by 2 bases, with 15 bases between them. CDR3 length: 16 amino acids. The CDR3, as DNA: TGTGCCAGCAGCCTAGGGGGGGGGTTCGGCAATCAGCCCCAGCATTTT. As protein: CASSLGGGFGNQPQHF.

This clone was seen only a few times. The V gene is TRBV27, the J gene TRBJ2-3, with 11 bases aligning to TRBD2. The CDR3 covers 16 residues. Unmatched junction bases numbered 5, after V lost 4 bases and J lost 2 bases. In germline, CDR1 is MNHEY, CDR2 SMNVEV (reference sequence). The CDR3 nucleotides read TGTGCCAGCAGTTATACTAGCGGGGGCCTCACAGATACGCAGTATTTT. Amino acids: CASSYTSGGLTDTQYF.

The rearrangement uses TRBV30 and TRBJ2-6, with TRBD1 matching 8 bases. The CDR3 has 16 amino acids. With 2 bases clipped from V and 0 bases from J, the junction kept 3 bases outside the gene matches. Germline loops: CDR1 GTSNPN, CDR2 SVGIG (reference sequence). The CDR3 sequence: CAWSTGGISGANVLTF. CDR3 DNA: TGTGCCTGGAGTACAGGGGGTATCTCTGGGGCCAACGTCCTGACTTTC.

This rearrangement joins TRBV5-1 to TRBJ2-7; D possibly corresponds to TRBD2 (6 bases). This CDR3 has 14 amino acids. Germline CDR1 reads SGHRS; CDR2 reads YFSETQ. V shed 5 bases and J shed 7 bases, with 19 bases lying between them. CDR3 region: CASRAGSPAVEQYF. The CDR3 nucleotides are TGCGCCAGCAGGGCGGGGAGCCCGGCCGTAGAGCAGTACTTC.

CDR3 sequence (DNA): TGTGCCAGCAGCTTAACGTATACCGGGGAGCTGTTTTTT. Translating it yields CASSLTYTGELFF. This chain links TRBV7-3 with TRBJ2-2; D remains ambiguous. V lost 0 bases and J lost 5, with 4 bases in between. There are 13 residues in the CDR3. The V gene's germline CDR1 is SGHTA and CDR2 FQGTGA.

This sequence joins TRBV7-3 and TRBJ2-2, with D perhaps matching TRBD1 (6 bases). The CDR3 is 16 residues long. The V and J ends lost 5 bases and 1 base respectively, with 14 bases between them. Germline V CDR1 and CDR2: SGHTA, FQGTGA. The CDR3 here is CASSPGLGGNTGELFF. The DNA of the CDR3 is TGTGCCAGCAGCCCCGGCTTAGGGGGGAACACCGGGGAGCTGTTTTTT.

This chain joins TRBV6-5 and TRBJ1-6, with D hard to call. The CDR3 covers 14 residues. The V end was cut by 8 bases, the J end by 5 bases, with 13 bases between. CDR1 is MNHEY, CDR2 SVGAGI, per germline. Here the CDR3 reads CASEGPQHNSPLHF. In DNA form, the CDR3 reads TGTGCCAGCGAGGGTCCCCAACATAATTCACCCCTCCACTTT.